A single sample gave rise to the 22 T cell receptor beta chains below, sequenced in a study of T cell responses to AZD1222 COVID-19 vaccine. Libraries were prepared by immunoSEQ multiplex PCR; TCRdb keeps only in-frame clonotypes and omits some of them. This table holds under 95,000 clones, roughly nine tenths found once. The sample in question was peripheral blood, obtained on day 0 of AZD1222 vaccination. These receptors came from an adult in good health.

The rearrangement uses TRBV19 and TRBJ1-6; D is unclear. The CDR3 loop spans 16 amino acids. Trimming removed 6 bases from V and 0 bases from J, with 12 bases in between. Germline loops: CDR1 LNHDA, CDR2 SQIVND (reference sequence). The CDR3 DNA reads TGTGCCAGTAGACTCAGCGGGAGCTCCTATAATTCACCCCTCCACTTT. This gives the protein CASRLSGSSYNSPLHF.

The chain links TRBV6-5 to TRBJ1-2, with D perhaps TRBD1 (5 bases). V was cut by 0 bases and J by 8 bases, with 13 bases left in between. Per germline, CDR1 MNHEY and CDR2 SVGAGI. The CDR3 runs 14 residues. CDR3 amino acids: CASSYSDQTAGYTF. Written as DNA, the CDR3 is TGTGCCAGCAGTTACTCCGATCAGACAGCGGGCTACACCTTC.

The chain has TRBV2 and TRBJ1-2, with D unclear. There are 14 residues in the CDR3. The V end was cut by 2 bases, the J end by 1 base, with 8 bases between. The V gene's germline CDR1 is SNHLY and CDR2 FYNNEI. This CDR3 reads CASSEPGFNYGYTF. For the CDR3, the DNA is TGTGCCAGCAGTGAACCGGGTTTTAACTATGGCTACACCTTC.

This clone was seen once. The rearrangement joins TRBV28 to TRBJ1-2; D is perhaps TRBD1 (5 bases). V lost 4 bases and J 6 bases, leaving 15 bases between the germline ends. CDR3 length: 14 residues. Germline CDR1 is MDHEN and CDR2 is SYDVKM. The CDR3 DNA reads TGTGCCAGCAGTTCGTCCCAGGGAATTAATGGCTACACCTTC. This translates into CASSSSQGINGYTF.

CDR3 in amino acids: CASSLVANEQFF. The CDR3 nucleotides read TGTGCCAGCAGCTTAGTAGCCAATGAGCAGTTCTTC. The rearrangement joins TRBV7-9 to TRBJ2-1; no firm D call. This CDR3 is 12 amino acids long. Trimming took off 1 base at V and 6 bases at J, with 4 bases between the two ends. The germline gives CDR1 SEHNR, CDR2 FQNEAQ (reference sequence).

The V and J genes are TRBV6-1 and TRBJ2-7, with 7 positions matching TRBD1. Unmatched junction bases numbered 4, after V lost 0 bases and J lost 2 bases. CDR1 is MNHNS and CDR2 is SASEGT in the germline V gene. The CDR3 contains 15 residues. The CDR3 region has the DNA TGTGCCAGCAGTGAAGCCCTGGACAGGACCTACGAGCAGTACTTC. Translation: CASSEALDRTYEQYF.

V gene TRBV4-1 combines with J gene TRBJ2-7; perhaps TRBD1 as D (5 bases). V was pared by 8 bases and J by 6 bases, with 20 bases between. This CDR3 is built from 14 residues. Germline V gives CDR1 MGHRA, CDR2 YSYEKL. The DNA of the CDR3 is TGCGCCAGCGCGCCCAACCCCACAGGACCCGAGCAGTACTTC. This sequence encodes CASAPNPTGPEQYF.

The chain combines TRBV18 with TRBJ2-2; 10 bases fit TRBD1. Germline V gene data show CDR1 as KGHSH and CDR2 as LQKENI. This CDR3 comprises 16 residues. The trim removed 2 bases at V and 5 bases at J, leaving 5 bases unmatched. This CDR3 reads CASSPSGTGDTGELFF. The DNA of the CDR3 is TGTGCCAGCTCACCATCCGGGACAGGGGATACCGGGGAGCTGTTTTTT.

The gene calls are TRBV9 and TRBJ2-5; D is tentatively TRBD1 or TRBD2 (6 bases each). The V and J ends lost 3 bases and 1 base respectively, with 13 bases between them. The germline V gene encodes CDR1 SGDLS and CDR2 YYNGEE. The CDR3 runs to 15 residues. CDR3 residues: CASSAEGGSQETQYF. CDR3 DNA sequence: TGTGCCAGCAGCGCGGAGGGGGGTAGCCAAGAGACCCAGTACTTC.

This clone was counted once. The rearrangement joins TRBV30 to TRBJ1-2; D not resolved. The germline CDR1 and CDR2 sequences are GTSNPN and SVGIG (reference sequence). The CDR3 is made up of 13 amino acids. V was cut by 3 bases and J by 4 bases, with 12 bases left in between. This CDR3 is CAWRTPAGYGYTF. The CDR3 DNA sequence: TGTGCCTGGAGGACCCCGGCAGGCTATGGCTACACCTTC.

V usage is TRBV3-1 (or the pseudogene TRBV3-2) and J usage is TRBJ1-3; D not certain. V shed 0 bases and J shed 0 bases, with 12 bases lying between them. CDR1 and CDR2 from the germline V gene are LGHDT and YNNKEL (reference sequence). The CDR3 contains 17 residues. CDR3 region: CASSQDFGQVSGNTIYF. In DNA form, the CDR3 reads TGTGCCAGCAGCCAAGATTTCGGGCAAGTCTCTGGAAACACCATATATTTT.

V usage is TRBV10-3 and J usage is TRBJ2-1; a possible D gene is TRBD2 (5 bases). V lost 11 bases, J lost 0 bases, and 14 bases lay in between. This CDR3 has 14 amino acids. Germline V lookup: CDR1 ENHRY, CDR2 SYGVKD. Written as DNA, the CDR3 is TGTGCCGTAGCGAGCGCCAACTCCTACAATGAGCAGTTCTTC. Amino acids: CAVASANSYNEQFF.

This clone was recorded only once. J is TRBJ2-7 and V is TRBV6-5; the D gene is possibly TRBD1 (6 bases). Trimming cost V 0 bases and J 3 bases, with 15 bases left between them. The CDR3 has 16 residues. Germline V CDR1 and CDR2: MNHEY, SVGAGI. CDR3 region: CASSYSLTGGVYEQYF. DNA for the CDR3: TGTGCCAGCAGTTACTCGTTGACAGGCGGTGTCTACGAGCAGTACTTC.

A few counts support this clone. This rearrangement joins TRBV9 to TRBJ1-2; D remains unclear. V was cut by 1 base and J by 2 bases, with 6 bases left in between. CDR1 and CDR2 (germline): SGDLS, YYNGEE. This CDR3 spans 13 amino acids. Here the CDR3 reads CASSVQQNYGYTF. CDR3 bases: TGTGCCAGCAGCGTACAGCAAAACTATGGCTACACCTTC.

The gene calls are TRBV6-1 and TRBJ2-7; D is possibly TRBD1 or TRBD2 (5 bases each). Trimming pared 3 bases from V and 4 bases from J, leaving 16 bases between. The CDR3 contains 15 residues. Germline V gives CDR1 MNHNS, CDR2 SASEGT. CDR3 nucleotides: TGTGCCAGCAGTGAGGAGGCAGGGTCGGTGTACGAGCAGTACTTC. Translation: CASSEEAGSVYEQYF.

The chain carries TRBV3-1 (or the pseudogene TRBV3-2) and TRBJ1-1; TRBD1 agrees at 8 bases. The length of the CDR3 is 15 residues. V lost 4 bases and J lost 1; bases outside the gene matches: 5. The V gene's germline CDR1 is LGHDT and CDR2 YNNKEL (reference sequence). The CDR3, as DNA: TGTGCCAGCAGCCCTTGGACAGGGACGAACACTGAAGCTTTCTTT. This encodes CASSPWTGTNTEAFF.

V is TRBV19 and J is TRBJ2-3, with D tentatively TRBD1 (7 bases). V was pared by 4 bases and J by 6 bases, with 14 bases between. The CDR3 is made up of 14 amino acids. Germline V gene sequence: CDR1 LNHDA, CDR2 SQIVND (reference sequence). CDR3 residues: CASSTLTGRDTQYF. CDR3 in DNA: TGTGCCAGTAGTACCCTGACAGGGAGGGATACGCAGTATTTT.

The chain is built from TRBV19 and TRBJ1-5, with unresolved D. This CDR3 region has 17 residues. Per germline, CDR1 LNHDA and CDR2 SQIVND (reference sequence). V lost 0 bases to trimming and J lost 0 bases, with 12 bases between them. CDR3 sequence: CASSIDYWAVSNQPQHF. The CDR3 DNA reads TGTGCCAGTAGTATAGATTACTGGGCAGTTAGCAATCAGCCCCAGCATTTT.

The J gene is TRBJ1-2, the V gene TRBV3-1 (or the pseudogene TRBV3-2), with D uncertain. V gave up 0 bases and J gave up 4 bases, with 9 bases separating them. Germline V gives CDR1 LGHDT, CDR2 YNNKEL (reference sequence). The CDR3 loop spans 14 amino acids. The CDR3 here is CASSQDGRLYGYTF. CDR3 DNA sequence: TGTGCCAGCAGCCAAGATGGGCGGCTCTATGGCTACACCTTC.

This sequence joins TRBV6-5 and TRBJ2-7, with 7 bases matching TRBD1. This CDR3 has 15 residues. CDR1 is MNHEY and CDR2 is SVGAGI in the germline V gene. With V trimmed by 2 bases and J by 5 bases, 9 bases remained unmatched. CDR3: CASSYHPKTGHEQYF. CDR3 nucleotide sequence: TGTGCCAGCAGTTACCACCCTAAGACAGGGCACGAGCAGTACTTC.

The CDR3 DNA follows: TGCGCCAGCAGCCGTACCACAGGGTCCACTGAAGCTTTCTTT. Encoded protein: CASSRTTGSTEAFF. The chain joins TRBV5-1 to TRBJ1-1, with D possibly being TRBD1 (6 bases). The length of the CDR3 is 14 residues. Trimming pared 4 bases from V and 4 bases from J, leaving 14 bases between. From germline, CDR1 is SGHRS and CDR2 YFSETQ.

This chain links TRBV6-5 with TRBJ2-7, with D maybe TRBD1 (5 bases). CDR3 length: 12 residues. Germline V gene data show CDR1 as MNHEY and CDR2 as SVGAGI. V was cut by 4 bases and J by 9 bases, with 13 bases left in between. The CDR3: CASSSDSARQYF. The CDR3 nucleotides read TGTGCCAGCAGTTCTGACAGCGCGAGGCAGTACTTC.